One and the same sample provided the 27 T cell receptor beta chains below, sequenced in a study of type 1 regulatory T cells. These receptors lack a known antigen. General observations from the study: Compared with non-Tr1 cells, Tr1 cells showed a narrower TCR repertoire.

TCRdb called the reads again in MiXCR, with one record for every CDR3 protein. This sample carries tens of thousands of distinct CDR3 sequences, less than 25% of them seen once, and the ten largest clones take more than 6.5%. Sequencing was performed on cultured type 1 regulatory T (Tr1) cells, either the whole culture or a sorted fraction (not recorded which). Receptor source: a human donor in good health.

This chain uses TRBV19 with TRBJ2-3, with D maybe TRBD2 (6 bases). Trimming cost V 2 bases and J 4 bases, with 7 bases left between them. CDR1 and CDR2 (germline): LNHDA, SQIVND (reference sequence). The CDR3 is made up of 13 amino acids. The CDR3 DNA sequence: TGTGCCAGTAGTATAACGGGGGCAGATACGCAGTATTTT. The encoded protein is CASSITGADTQYF.

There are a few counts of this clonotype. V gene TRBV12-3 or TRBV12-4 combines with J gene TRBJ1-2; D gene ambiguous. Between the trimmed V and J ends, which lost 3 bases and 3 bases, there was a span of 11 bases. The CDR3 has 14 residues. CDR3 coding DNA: TGTGCCAGCAGTTTTCACTCAGTCCACTATGGCTACACCTTC. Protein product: CASSFHSVHYGYTF.

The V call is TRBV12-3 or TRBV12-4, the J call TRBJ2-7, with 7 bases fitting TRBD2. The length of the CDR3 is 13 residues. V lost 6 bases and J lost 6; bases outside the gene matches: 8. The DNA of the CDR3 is TGTGCCAGCAGACCGGGGGGAGGGCCCGAGCAGTACTTC. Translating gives CASRPGGGPEQYF.

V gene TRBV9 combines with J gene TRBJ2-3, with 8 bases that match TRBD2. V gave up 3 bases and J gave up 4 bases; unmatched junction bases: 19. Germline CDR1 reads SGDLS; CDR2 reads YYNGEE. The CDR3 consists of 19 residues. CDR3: CASSATPGLVPHKSDTQYF. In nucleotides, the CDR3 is TGTGCCAGCAGCGCAACCCCGGGACTAGTCCCACACAAGTCAGATACGCAGTATTTT.

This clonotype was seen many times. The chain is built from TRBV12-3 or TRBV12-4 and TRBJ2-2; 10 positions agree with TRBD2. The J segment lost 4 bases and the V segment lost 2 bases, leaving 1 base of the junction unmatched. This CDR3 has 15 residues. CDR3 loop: CASSLLAGATGELFF. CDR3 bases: TGTGCCAGCAGTTTACTAGCGGGAGCCACCGGGGAGCTGTTTTTT.

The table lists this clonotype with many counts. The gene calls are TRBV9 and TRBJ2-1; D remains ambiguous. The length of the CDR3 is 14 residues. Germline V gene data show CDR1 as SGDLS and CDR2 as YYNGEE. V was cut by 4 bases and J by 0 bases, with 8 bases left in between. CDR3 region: CASSSSSSYNEQFF. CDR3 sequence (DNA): TGTGCCAGCAGCTCCAGTTCCTCCTACAATGAGCAGTTCTTC.

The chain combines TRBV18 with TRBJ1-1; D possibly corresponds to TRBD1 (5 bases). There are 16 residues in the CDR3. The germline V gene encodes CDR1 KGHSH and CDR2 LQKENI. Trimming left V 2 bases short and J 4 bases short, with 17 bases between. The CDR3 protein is CASSPGLHRGGTEAFF. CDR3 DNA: TGTGCCAGCTCACCAGGCCTACATAGGGGTGGCACTGAAGCTTTCTTT.

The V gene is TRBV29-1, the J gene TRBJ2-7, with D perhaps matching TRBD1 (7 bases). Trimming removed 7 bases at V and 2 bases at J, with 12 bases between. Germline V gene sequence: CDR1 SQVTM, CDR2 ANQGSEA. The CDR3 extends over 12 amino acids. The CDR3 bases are TGCAGCGGGCGGGACAGCCCCTACGAGCAGTACTTC. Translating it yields CSGRDSPYEQYF.

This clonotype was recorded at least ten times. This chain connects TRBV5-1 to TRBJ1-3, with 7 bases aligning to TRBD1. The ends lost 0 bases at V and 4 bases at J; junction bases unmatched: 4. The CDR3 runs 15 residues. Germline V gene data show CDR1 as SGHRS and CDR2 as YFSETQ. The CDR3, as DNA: TGCGCCAGCAGCTTGGCCGGGACAGCCGGAAACACCATATATTTT. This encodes CASSLAGTAGNTIYF.

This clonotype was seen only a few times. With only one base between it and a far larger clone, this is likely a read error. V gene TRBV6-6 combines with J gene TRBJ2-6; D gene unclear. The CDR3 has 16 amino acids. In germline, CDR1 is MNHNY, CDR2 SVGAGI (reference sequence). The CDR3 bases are TGTGCCGGCAGTTACTCGGAACCTTCTGGGGCCAACGTCCTGACTTTC. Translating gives CAGSYSEPSGANVLTF.

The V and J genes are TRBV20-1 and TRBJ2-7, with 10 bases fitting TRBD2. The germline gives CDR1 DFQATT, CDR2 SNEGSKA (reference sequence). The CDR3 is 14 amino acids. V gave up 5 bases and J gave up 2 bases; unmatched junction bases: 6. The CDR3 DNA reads TGCAGTGCTTTGGAGCGGGAGGGTACCTACGAGCAGTACTTC. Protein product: CSALEREGTYEQYF.

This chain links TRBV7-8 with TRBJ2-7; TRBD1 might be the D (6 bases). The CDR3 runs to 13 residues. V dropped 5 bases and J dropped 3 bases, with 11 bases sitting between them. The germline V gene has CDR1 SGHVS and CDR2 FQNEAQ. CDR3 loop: CASSRDTLYEQYF. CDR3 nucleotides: TGTGCCAGCAGCCGGGACACGCTCTACGAGCAGTACTTC.

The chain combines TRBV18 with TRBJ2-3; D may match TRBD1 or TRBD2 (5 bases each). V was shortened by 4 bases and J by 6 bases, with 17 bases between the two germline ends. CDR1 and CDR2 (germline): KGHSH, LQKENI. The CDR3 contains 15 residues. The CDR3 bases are TGTGCCAGCTCACTCCCAGGGCCTCCGGGGGATACGCAGTATTTT. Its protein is CASSLPGPPGDTQYF. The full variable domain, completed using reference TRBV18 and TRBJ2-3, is NAGVMQNPRHLVRRRGQEARLRCSPMKGHSHVYWYRQLPEEGLKFMVYLQKENIIDESGMPKERFSAEFPKEGPSILRIQQVVRGDSAAYFCASSLPGPPGDTQYFGPGTRLTVL.

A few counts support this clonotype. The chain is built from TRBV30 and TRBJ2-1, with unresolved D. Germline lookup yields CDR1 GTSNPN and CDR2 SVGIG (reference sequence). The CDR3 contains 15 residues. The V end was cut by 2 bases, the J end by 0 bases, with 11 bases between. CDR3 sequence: CAWSLGSSSYNEQFF. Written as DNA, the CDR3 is TGTGCCTGGAGTTTGGGCAGTAGCTCCTACAATGAGCAGTTCTTC.

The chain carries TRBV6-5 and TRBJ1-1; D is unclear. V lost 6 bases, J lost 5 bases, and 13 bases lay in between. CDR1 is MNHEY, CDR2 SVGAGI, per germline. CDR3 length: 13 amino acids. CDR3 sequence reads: CASRPAPQTEAFF. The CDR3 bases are TGTGCCAGCAGACCCGCCCCCCAAACTGAAGCTTTCTTT.

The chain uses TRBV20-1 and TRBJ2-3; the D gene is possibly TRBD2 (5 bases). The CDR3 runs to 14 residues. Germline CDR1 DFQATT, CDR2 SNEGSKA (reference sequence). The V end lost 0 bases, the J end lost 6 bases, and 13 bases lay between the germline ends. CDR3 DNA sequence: TGCAGTGCTAGAGAGTCTACCGGGGTTGATACGCAGTATTTT. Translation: CSARESTGVDTQYF.

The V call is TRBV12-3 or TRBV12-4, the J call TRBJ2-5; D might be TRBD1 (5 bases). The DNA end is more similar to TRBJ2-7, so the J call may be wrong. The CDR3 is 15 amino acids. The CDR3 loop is CASSFTFGASYEQYF. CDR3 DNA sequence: TGTGCCAGCAGTTTCACCTTTGGGGCGAGCTACGAGCAGTACTTC.

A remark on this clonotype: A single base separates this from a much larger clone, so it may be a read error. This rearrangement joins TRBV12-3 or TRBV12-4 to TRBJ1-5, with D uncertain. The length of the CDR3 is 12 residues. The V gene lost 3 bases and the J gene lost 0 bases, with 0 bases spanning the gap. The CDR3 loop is CASSFSNQPQHF. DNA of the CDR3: TGTGCCAGCAGTTTTAGCAATCAGCCCCAGCATTTT.

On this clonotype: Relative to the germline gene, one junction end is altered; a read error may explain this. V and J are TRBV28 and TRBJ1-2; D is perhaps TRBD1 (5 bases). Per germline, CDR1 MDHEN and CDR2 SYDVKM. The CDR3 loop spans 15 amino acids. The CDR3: CATSFQPGDYYGYTF. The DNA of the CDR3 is TGTGCCACCAGTTTTCAGCCGGGGGACTACTATGGCTACACCTTC.

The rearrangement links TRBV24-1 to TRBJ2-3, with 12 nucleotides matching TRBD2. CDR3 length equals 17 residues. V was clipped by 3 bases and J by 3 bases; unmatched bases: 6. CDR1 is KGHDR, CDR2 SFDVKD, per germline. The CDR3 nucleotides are TGTGCCACCAGTGATCGGACTAGCGGGACCGCGACAGATACGCAGTATTTT. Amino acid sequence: CATSDRTSGTATDTQYF.

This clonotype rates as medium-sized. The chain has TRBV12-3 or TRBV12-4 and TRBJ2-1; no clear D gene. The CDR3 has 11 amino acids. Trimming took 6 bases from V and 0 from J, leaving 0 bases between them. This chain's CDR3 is CASSSYNEQFF. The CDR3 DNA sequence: TGTGCCAGCAGCTCCTACAATGAGCAGTTCTTC.

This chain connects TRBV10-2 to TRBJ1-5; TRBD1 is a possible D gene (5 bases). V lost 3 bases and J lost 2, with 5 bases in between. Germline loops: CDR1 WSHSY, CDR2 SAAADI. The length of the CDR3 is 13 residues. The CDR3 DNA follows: TGCGCCAGCAGTGAACAGGGCAATCAGCCCCAGCATTTT. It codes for CASSEQGNQPQHF.

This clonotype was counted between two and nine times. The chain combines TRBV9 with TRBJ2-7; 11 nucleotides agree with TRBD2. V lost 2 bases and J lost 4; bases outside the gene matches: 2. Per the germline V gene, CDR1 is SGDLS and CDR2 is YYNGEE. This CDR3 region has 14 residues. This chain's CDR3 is CASSVGTSGYEQYF. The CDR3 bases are TGTGCCAGCAGCGTCGGGACTAGCGGATACGAGCAGTACTTC.

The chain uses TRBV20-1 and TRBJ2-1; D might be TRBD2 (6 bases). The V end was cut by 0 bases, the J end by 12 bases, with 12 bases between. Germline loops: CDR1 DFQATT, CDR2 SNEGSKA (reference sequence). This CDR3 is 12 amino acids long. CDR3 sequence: CSARDGRDRQFF. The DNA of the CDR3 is TGCAGTGCTAGAGATGGGCGGGATCGGCAGTTCTTC.

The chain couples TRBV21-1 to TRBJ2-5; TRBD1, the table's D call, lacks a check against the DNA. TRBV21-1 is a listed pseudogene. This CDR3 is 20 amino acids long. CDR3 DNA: TGTGCCAGCAAACCGCCTCACAATCACGCGGGGGCAGGCTTTCAAGAGACCCAGTACTTC. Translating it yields CASKPPHNHAGAGFQETQYF.

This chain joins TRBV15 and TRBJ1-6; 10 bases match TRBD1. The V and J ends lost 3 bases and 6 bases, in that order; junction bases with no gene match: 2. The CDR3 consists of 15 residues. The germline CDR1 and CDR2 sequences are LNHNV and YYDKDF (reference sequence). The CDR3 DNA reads TGTGCCACCAGCAGGGACAGGGGGTTTAATTCACCCCTCCACTTT. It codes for CATSRDRGFNSPLHF.

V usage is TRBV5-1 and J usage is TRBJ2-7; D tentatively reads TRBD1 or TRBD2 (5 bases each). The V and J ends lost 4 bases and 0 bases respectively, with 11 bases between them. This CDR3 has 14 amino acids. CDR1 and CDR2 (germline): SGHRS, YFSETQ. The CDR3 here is CASSTGTVSYEQYF. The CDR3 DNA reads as TGCGCCAGCAGCACCGGGACCGTCTCCTACGAGCAGTACTTC.